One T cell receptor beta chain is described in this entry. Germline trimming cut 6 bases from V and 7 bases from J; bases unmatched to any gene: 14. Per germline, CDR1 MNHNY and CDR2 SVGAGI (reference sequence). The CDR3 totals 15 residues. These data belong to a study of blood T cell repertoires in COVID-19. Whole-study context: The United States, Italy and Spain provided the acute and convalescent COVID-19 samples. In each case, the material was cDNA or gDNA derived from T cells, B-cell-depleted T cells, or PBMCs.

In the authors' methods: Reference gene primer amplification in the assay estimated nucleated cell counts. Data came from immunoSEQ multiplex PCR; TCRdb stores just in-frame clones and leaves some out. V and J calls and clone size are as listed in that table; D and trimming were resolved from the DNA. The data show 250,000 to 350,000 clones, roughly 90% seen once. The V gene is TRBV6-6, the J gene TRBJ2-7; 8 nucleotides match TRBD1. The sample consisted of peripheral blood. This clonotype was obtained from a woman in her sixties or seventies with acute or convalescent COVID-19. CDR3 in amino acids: CASRSSGTGGGEQYF. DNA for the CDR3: TGTGCCAGCAGGTCCTCCGGGACAGGTGGCGGGGAGCAGTACTTC.